The 4 T cell receptor beta chains in this list originate from one sample, sequenced in a study of blood T cell repertoires in COVID-19 (dated by TCRdb to 2018 to 2020). The library relied on the immunoSEQ multiplex PCR assay. This is the immuneACCESS table as TCRdb keeps it, with only in-frame sequences that have V and J called. A part of the clones is gone; compared with another copy, unresolved V genes explain less than half, and the rest is unexplained. In all, the sample holds 9,000 to 10,000 clones, and roughly four fifths of those were seen once. 30% to 45% of the sample rests with the top ten. Sequenced: peripheral blood. Receptor source: a human donor in a cohort sampled during active COVID-19.

V is TRBV19 and J is TRBJ2-7, with 9 bases matching TRBD1. Looked up from germline, CDR1 is LNHDA and CDR2 is SQIVND (reference sequence). The CDR3 contains 14 residues. The V segment lost 5 bases and the J segment 8 bases; nucleotides outside the gene matches: 10. The CDR3 loop is CASSVDRGSRKQYF. The CDR3 DNA reads as TGTGCCAGTAGTGTTGACAGGGGGTCTCGGAAGCAGTACTTC.

The V call is TRBV29-1, the J call TRBJ2-7; TRBD1 is a possible D gene (6 bases). This CDR3 has 14 residues. V dropped 4 bases and J dropped 1 base, with 14 bases sitting between them. The germline V gene encodes CDR1 SQVTM and CDR2 ANQGSEA. Here the CDR3 DNA reads TGCAGCGTTGGTACCGGGACATCGTCCTACGAGCAGTACTTC. Its protein is CSVGTGTSSYEQYF.

The genes are TRBV21-1 and TRBJ2-7; the table calls TRBD1, which could not be checked here. TRBV21-1 is noted as a pseudogene. CDR3 length: 16 amino acids. As DNA, the CDR3 is TGTGCCAGCAGCACCTCCAGGGGGGACGGAGGCTACGAGCAGTACTTC. It is translated as CASSTSRGDGGYEQYF.

This clone was seen a handful of times. The chain carries TRBV19 and TRBJ1-5; D is uncertain. Germline-derived CDR1 and CDR2 are LNHDA and SQIVND (reference sequence). Trimming took off 2 bases at V and 7 bases at J, with 9 bases between the two ends. There are 13 residues in the CDR3. The CDR3 DNA reads as TGTGCCAGTAGTATATCAGGTAACCAGCCCCAGCATTTT. Translated: CASSISGNQPQHF.